This T cell receptor beta chain was found in a study of cytomegalovirus exposure and HLA in healthy donors. As concerns this clone: Its antigen remains unknown.

TCRdb's table, derived via immunoSEQ multiplex PCR, lists solely in-frame clones and lacks some. In the table there are about 110,000 clones, almost 96% of which are singletons. The length of the CDR3 is 17 residues. CDR1 is WSHSY and CDR2 is SAAADI in the germline V gene. Losses at the gene ends were 4 bases for V and 0 bases for J; bases not matched to a gene: 9. Study-level findings and limits: In a later analysis, first-cohort TCR clusters were found to tend to co-occur in the 90 to 150 validation repertoires.

The sequence was obtained from a woman between 18 and 29 years old in good health and CMV-seronegative. V and J are TRBV10-2 and TRBJ2-1; 7 bases are shared with TRBD2. Sequencing was performed on PBMCs. CDR3 protein: CASSGGRGSSSYNEQFF. CDR3 DNA sequence: TGCGCCAGCAGTGGAGGGCGGGGGAGCAGCTCCTACAATGAGCAGTTCTTC.